These 8 T cell receptor beta chains came from one sample sequenced in a study of shared clonotypes between healthy human individuals (dated by TCRdb to 2020 to 2021). Library method: the immunoSEQ multiplex PCR assay. Sourced from immuneACCESS, this table was stored by TCRdb with only in-frame sequences that have V and J called. A share of the clones is absent; for the studies checked, an unresolved V gene accounts for under half, and the remainder has no known explanation. Recorded for this sample are 2 million to 2.5 million clones; approximately 96% of them occurred a single time. The top ten clonotypes cover less than 0.15% of the sample. The sequenced sample consisted of naive CD4+ T cells sorted from blood. The cell subset or site label for this specimen denotes: CD45RA+ positively selected. The receptors were sampled from a man between 18 and 35 years old in good health.

As concerns this clone: Sequence at one end of the junction differs from germline and may be a read error. The CDR3 DNA sequence: TGTGCCGGGAGGGCTTTAACGGGAACTGAAGCTTTCTTT. Encoded protein: CAGRALTGTEAFF. This chain joins TRBV30 and TRBJ1-1; no firm D call. This CDR3 comprises 13 residues. CDR1 is GTSNPN and CDR2 is SVGIG in the germline V gene (reference sequence).

This clone was seen just once. The CDR3 sequence is CASSDSDRIHYEQYF. The CDR3 DNA reads as TGTGCCAGCAGTGACTCGGACAGGATCCACTACGAGCAGTACTTC. The chain recombines TRBV6-4 with TRBJ2-7, with 7 bases aligning to TRBD1. Germline V gene data show CDR1 as MRHNA and CDR2 as SNTAGT. The CDR3 contains 15 residues. J was trimmed by 3 bases and V by 0 bases; bases with no gene match: 5.

The chain uses TRBV11-1 and TRBJ1-2, with D maybe TRBD1 (5 bases). The V gene lost 5 bases and the J gene lost 4 bases, with 14 bases spanning the gap. This CDR3 is 14 amino acids long. CDR1 and CDR2 from the germline V gene are SGHAT and FQDESV (reference sequence). The CDR3 reads CASSRGSLGYGYTF. Here the CDR3 DNA reads TGTGCCAGCAGCAGGGGTTCGCTGGGCTATGGCTACACCTTC.

This chain joins TRBV14 and TRBJ2-1; D possibly corresponds to TRBD2 (5 bases). This CDR3 region has 15 residues. CDR1 is SGHDN, CDR2 FVKESK, per germline. V gave up 1 base and J gave up 0 bases, with 7 bases separating them. The CDR3: CASSQAGGSYNEQFF. CDR3 sequence (DNA): TGTGCCAGCAGCCAAGCAGGAGGCTCCTACAATGAGCAGTTCTTC.

This chain connects TRBV5-5 to TRBJ2-7; D remains unclear. Germline lookup yields CDR1 SGHKS and CDR2 YYEKEE (reference sequence). Trimming removed 0 bases from V and 9 bases from J, with 13 bases in between. The CDR3 has 13 amino acids. In DNA form, the CDR3 reads TGTGCCAGCAGCTTGGGGCCGGAAGGTGGGCAGTACTTC. It encodes CASSLGPEGGQYF.

This clone came up once. Other nucleotide sequences in the sample specify the same CDR3. The chain uses TRBV7-2 and TRBJ2-7; D remains ambiguous. Germline CDR1 and CDR2: SGHTA and FQGNSA. The CDR3 covers 12 residues. V was clipped by 5 bases and J by 3 bases, with 8 bases between them. CDR3 coding DNA: TGTGCCAGCAGCCTCGACATCTACGAGCAGTACTTC. It is translated as CASSLDIYEQYF.

This clone was observed once. The rearrangement uses TRBV7-9 and TRBJ1-1; D unclear. Germline CDR1 SEHNR, CDR2 FQNEAQ (reference sequence). V lost 2 bases and J lost 8, with 9 bases in between. The CDR3 length is 12 residues. Here the CDR3 reads CASSLKGAEAFF. The DNA for the CDR3 is TGTGCCAGCAGCTTAAAAGGAGCCGAAGCTTTCTTT. The complete variable domain, with remaining parts taken from reference TRBV7-9 and TRBJ1-1, reads DTGVSQNPRHKITKRGQNVTFRCDPISEHNRLYWYRQTLGQGPEFLTYFQNEAQLEKSRLLSDRFSAERPKGSFSTLEIQRTEQGDSAMYLCASSLKGAEAFFGQGTRLTVV.

V is TRBV9 and J is TRBJ2-3, with D perhaps matching TRBD2 (6 bases). The CDR3 extends over 14 amino acids. Germline values: CDR1 SGDLS, CDR2 YYNGEE. Between the trimmed V and J ends, which lost 3 bases and 4 bases, there was a span of 12 bases. DNA of the CDR3: TGTGCCAGCAGCGCGACTGGGAGGTCAGATACGCAGTATTTT. Amino acids: CASSATGRSDTQYF.